This record covers a single TCR beta chain. Its specificity is not known. With sequencing, the targeted depth ranged from 1 in 200,000 to 1 in 1 million T cells. TCRdb's copy holds only in-frame clones and misses some; the assay was immunoSEQ multiplex PCR. The sample consists of fewer than 400,000 clones, roughly 71% of them appearing once. The CDR3 sequence is 13 residues long. The ends were cut back, 6 bases at V and 2 bases at J, with 10 bases in the middle. The germline gives CDR1 MNHEY, CDR2 SVGAGI. This record comes from a study of cytotoxic CD8 clonotypes in ibrutinib-treated CLL. Study observations and caveats: Clonality rose at ibrutinib response, held steady in sustained remission, and fell toward baseline at progression. Baseline-level clonality went beyond age-matched healthy donors and moved in step with circulating CD8+ T-cell counts.

The sequencing here drew on PBMCs, taken after 36 months of ibrutinib treatment. The receptor comes from a human donor with chronic lymphocytic leukemia. The chain has TRBV6-5 and TRBJ2-5; D is perhaps TRBD1 or TRBD2 (5 bases each). The CDR3 nucleotides are TGTGCCAGCAGCCCCGGGGCTCAAGAGACCCAGTACTTC. Amino acids: CASSPGAQETQYF.